These 15 T cell receptor beta chains came from one sample sequenced in a study of OX40 agonist ivuxolimab in advanced cancers. Assay: immunoSEQ multiplex PCR; the TCRdb copy retains only in-frame clones and omits some. The sample includes 95,000 to 100,000 clones, more than 85% of them seen just once. Specimen: CD4+ or CD8+ T cells sorted from blood, collected in a trial of the OX40 agonist ivuxolimab. The source of these receptors is an adult with an advanced solid tumor such as melanoma, head and neck, liver or kidney cancer.

The chain recombines TRBV19 with TRBJ2-1; D ambiguous. V was pared by 0 bases and J by 2 bases, with 11 bases between. Germline V CDR1 and CDR2: LNHDA, SQIVND (reference sequence). This CDR3 contains 16 residues. The CDR3: CASSIDARDPYNEQFF. As DNA, the CDR3 is TGTGCCAGTAGTATAGATGCTAGAGACCCCTACAATGAGCAGTTCTTC.

CDR3 protein: CASSFSTDTQYF. The CDR3 DNA follows: TGTGCCAGCAGCTTTAGCACAGATACGCAGTATTTT. The chain carries TRBV7-3 and TRBJ2-3, with D unclear. With 3 bases removed from V and 0 bases from J, the gap between germline ends came to 1 base. The CDR3 consists of 12 residues. Germline V gene data show CDR1 as SGHTA and CDR2 as FQGTGA.

The genes are TRBV6-5 and TRBJ1-2; D uncertain. CDR3 length equals 14 residues. Trimming took off 3 bases at V and 0 bases at J, with 8 bases between the two ends. CDR1 MNHEY and CDR2 SVGAGI come from the germline V gene. CDR3 residues: CASSYRETNYGYTF. The CDR3 coding sequence is TGTGCCAGCAGTTATCGGGAAACTAACTATGGCTACACCTTC.

The chain has TRBV5-1 and TRBJ2-5, with D hard to call. V dropped 0 bases and J dropped 3 bases, with 6 bases sitting between them. Germline loops: CDR1 SGHRS, CDR2 YFSETQ. CDR3 size: 13 residues. The CDR3 coding sequence is TGCGCCAGCAGCTTGGTAGTAGAAGAGACCCAGTACTTC. Translation gives CASSLVVEETQYF.

The V and J genes are TRBV4-2 and TRBJ1-5; a possible D gene is TRBD1 (5 bases). The CDR3 length is 16 residues. In germline, CDR1 is LGHNA, CDR2 YNFKEQ. V was pared by 2 bases and J by 4 bases, with 15 bases between. In DNA form, the CDR3 reads TGTGCCAGCAGCCAAATGGGGGTGGGGGGAAATCAGCCCCAGCATTTT. As protein: CASSQMGVGGNQPQHF.

The rearrangement uses TRBV7-2 and TRBJ2-5; D unresolved. With 0 bases removed from V and 3 bases from J, the gap between germline ends came to 8 bases. From germline, CDR1 is SGHTA and CDR2 FQGNSA. This CDR3 contains 14 residues. The CDR3 coding sequence is TGTGCCAGCAGCTTAGCGGCAGTAGAAGAGACCCAGTACTTC. Its protein is CASSLAAVEETQYF.

Comments on this clone: Its ends do not fully match the called genes, so a read error is possible. J is TRBJ1-6 and V is TRBV2; no definite D call. Germline assignment: CDR1 SNHLY and CDR2 FYNNEI. There are 12 residues in the CDR3. The DNA of the CDR3 is TGTGCCAGCAGTGGACTGAACCCTCTATGCATTTTT. Translated: CASSGLNPLCIF.

V is TRBV2 and J is TRBJ2-7; no reliable D call. V lost 8 bases to trimming and J lost 3 bases, with 8 bases between them. Looked up from germline, CDR1 is SNHLY and CDR2 is FYNNEI. The CDR3 has 11 amino acids. This CDR3 reads CASGEVYEQYF. In DNA form, the CDR3 reads TGTGCCAGCGGAGAGGTCTACGAGCAGTACTTC.

This clone has just a few counts. The rearrangement joins TRBV7-3 to TRBJ1-6; 8 nucleotides match TRBD1. Germline CDR1 and CDR2: SGHTA and FQGTGA. CDR3 length equals 13 residues. V was pared by 3 bases and J by 9 bases, with 1 base of the junction left unmatched. The CDR3 nucleotides read TGTGCCAGCAGCTTCACAGGGGGTTCACCCCTCCACTTT. Protein sequence: CASSFTGGSPLHF. Complete variable domain (other parts from reference TRBV7-3 and TRBJ1-6): GAGVSQTPSNKVTEKGKYVELRCDPISGHTALYWYRQSLGQGPEFLIYFQGTGAADDSGLPNDRFFAVRPEGSVSTLKIQRTERGDSAVYLCASSFTGGSPLHFGNGTRLTVT.

This clone has just a few counts. The chain couples TRBV6-1 to TRBJ1-1, with TRBD1 identical over 8 bases. J gave up 3 bases and V 6 bases, and 6 bases lay outside the gene matches. The CDR3 length is 14 residues. The V gene's germline CDR1 is MNHNS and CDR2 SASEGT. The CDR3 reads CASRTGVVDTEAFF. The DNA of the CDR3 is TGTGCCAGCAGGACAGGGGTAGTGGACACTGAAGCTTTCTTT.

This chain joins TRBV19 and TRBJ2-5; possible D gene TRBD2, 5 bases. V was cut by 3 bases and J by 5 bases, with 10 bases left in between. CDR3 size: 13 residues. The germline CDR1 and CDR2 sequences are LNHDA and SQIVND (reference sequence). CDR3 sequence (DNA): TGTGCCAGTAGTATCCTAGCTGGGGAGACCCAGTACTTC. This translates into CASSILAGETQYF.

The J gene is TRBJ2-2, the V gene TRBV5-1; D not resolved. V lost 8 bases to trimming and J lost 8 bases, with 16 bases between them. Germline CDR1 reads SGHRS; CDR2 reads YFSETQ. The CDR3 loop spans 13 amino acids. The CDR3 DNA follows: TGCGCCAGTCGACTCGACGTGGGAGGGGAGCTGTTTTTT. Translated, it gives CASRLDVGGELFF.

The chain is built from TRBV2 and TRBJ2-7; D gene uncertain. The CDR3 is 10 amino acids. Trimming took off 6 bases at V and 4 bases at J, with 4 bases between the two ends. Germline V gene sequence: CDR1 SNHLY, CDR2 FYNNEI. The CDR3 DNA is TGTGCCAGCAGGCCGTACGAGCAGTACTTC. Protein: CASRPYEQYF.

The chain joins TRBV4-3 to TRBJ2-1; 12 nucleotides line up with TRBD2. Germline V lookup: CDR1 LGHNA, CDR2 YSLEER. The CDR3 is 17 amino acids. Losses at the gene ends were 0 bases for V and 8 bases for J; bases not matched to a gene: 8. CDR3 amino acids: CASSQDLLAGGRDEQFF. The DNA of the CDR3 is TGCGCCAGCAGCCAAGATTTACTAGCGGGGGGCAGAGATGAGCAGTTCTTC.

V usage is TRBV12-5 and J usage is TRBJ2-2, with no clear D. V was cut by 1 base and J by 0 bases, with 21 bases left in between. Per germline, CDR1 LGHNT and CDR2 FRNRAP. CDR3 size: 20 residues. The CDR3 nucleotides are TGTGCTAGTGGTTTGGGGTCGAAATACAGTGAACGCTCGAACACCGGGGAGCTGTTTTTT. It yields the protein CASGLGSKYSERSNTGELFF. Full variable domain (remainder filled in from reference TRBV12-5 and TRBJ2-2): DARVTQTPRHKVTEMGQEVTMRCQPILGHNTVFWYRQTMMQGLELLAYFRNRAPLDDSGMPKDRFSAEMPDATLATLKIQPSEPRDSAVYFCASGLGSKYSERSNTGELFFGEGSRLTVL.